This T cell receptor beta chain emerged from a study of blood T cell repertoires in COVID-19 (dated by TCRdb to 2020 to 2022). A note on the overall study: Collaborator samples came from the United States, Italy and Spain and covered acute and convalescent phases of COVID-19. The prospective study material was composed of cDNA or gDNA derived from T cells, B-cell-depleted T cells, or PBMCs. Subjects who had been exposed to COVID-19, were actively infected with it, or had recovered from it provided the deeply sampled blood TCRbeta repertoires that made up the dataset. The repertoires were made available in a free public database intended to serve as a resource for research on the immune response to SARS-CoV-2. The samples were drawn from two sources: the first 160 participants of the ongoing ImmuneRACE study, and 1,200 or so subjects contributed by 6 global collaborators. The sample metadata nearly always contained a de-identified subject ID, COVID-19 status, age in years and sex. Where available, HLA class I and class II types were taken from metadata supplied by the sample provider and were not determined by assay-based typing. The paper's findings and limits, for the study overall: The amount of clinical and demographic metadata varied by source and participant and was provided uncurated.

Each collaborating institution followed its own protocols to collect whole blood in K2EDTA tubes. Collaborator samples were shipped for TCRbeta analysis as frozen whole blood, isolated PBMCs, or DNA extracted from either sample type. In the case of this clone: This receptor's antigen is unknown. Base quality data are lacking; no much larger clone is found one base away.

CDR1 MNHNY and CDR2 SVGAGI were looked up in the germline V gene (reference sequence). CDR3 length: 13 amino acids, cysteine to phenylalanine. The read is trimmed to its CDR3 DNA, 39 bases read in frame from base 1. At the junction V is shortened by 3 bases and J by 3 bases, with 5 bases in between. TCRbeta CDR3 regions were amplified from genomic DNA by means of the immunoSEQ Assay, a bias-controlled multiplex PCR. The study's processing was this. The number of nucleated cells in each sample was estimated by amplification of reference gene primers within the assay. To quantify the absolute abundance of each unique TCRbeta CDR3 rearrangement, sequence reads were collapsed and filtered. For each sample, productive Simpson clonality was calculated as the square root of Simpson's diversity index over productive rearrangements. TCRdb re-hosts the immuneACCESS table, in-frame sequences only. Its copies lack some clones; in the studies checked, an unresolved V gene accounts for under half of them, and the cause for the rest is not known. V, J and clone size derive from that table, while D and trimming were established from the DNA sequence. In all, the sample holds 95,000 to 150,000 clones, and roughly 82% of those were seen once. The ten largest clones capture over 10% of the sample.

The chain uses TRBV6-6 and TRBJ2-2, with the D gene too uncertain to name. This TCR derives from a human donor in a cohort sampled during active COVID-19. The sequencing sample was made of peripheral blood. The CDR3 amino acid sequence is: CASSYTDTGELFF. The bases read TGTGCCAGCAGTTATACAGACACCGGGGAGCTGTTTTTT.